Listed below are T cell receptor beta chains from one sample, sequenced in a study of neurological immune-mediated disorders. TCRdb re-called the 5' RACE reads through MiXCR, storing one row per CDR3 protein. The sample holds about 30,000 distinct CDR3 sequences, around an eighth seen once. Sequences were obtained from PBMCs. The source is a woman aged 55-70 years in good health. CDR3s include the opening cysteine and the closing phenylalanine or tryptophan. Each record gives: clone size, V gene, CDR3 protein. Part of the rows lack a size; the others show once, few, many or a class for expanded clones.

size: many; V: TRBV2; CDR3: CASSEARPRETQYF
size: .; V: TRBV5-1; CDR3: CASRYGGGKDTQYF
size: many; V: TRBV9; CDR3: CASSVGNEPPQETQYF
size: many; V: TRBV25-1; CDR3: CASSEEGGGDEQYF
size: .; V: TRBV7-6; CDR3: CASSSDTTIGETQYF
size: many; V: TRBV29-1; CDR3: CSVEGTGAGGELFF
size: few; V: TRBV6-2/TRBV6-3; CDR3: CASSPNGFFYGYTF
size: many; V: TRBV5-1; CDR3: CASSLRTGASTDTQYF
size: many; V: TRBV29-1; CDR3: CSGTLGGANVLTF
size: medium-sized; V: TRBV5-1; CDR3: CASSSAGGSTNEKLFF
size: many; V: TRBV5-1; CDR3: CASSLEPGEYNEQFF
size: many; V: TRBV6-2/TRBV6-3; CDR3: CASSYGQTSGNEQYF
size: many; V: TRBV5-6; CDR3: CASSLVAVYEQYF
size: once; V: TRBV3-1; CDR3: CASSQGIVGNISQNTQYF
size: many; V: TRBV7-2; CDR3: CASSLARGLAGGYQETQYF
size: many; V: TRBV29-1; CDR3: CSASRGETQYF
size: many; V: TRBV5-5; CDR3: CASSLGGRGTSSYNEQFF
size: many; V: TRBV20-1; CDR3: CSAPSGGTQYF
size: many; V: TRBV7-2; CDR3: CASSGWGNYGYTF
size: many; V: TRBV5-1; CDR3: CASSLGTIFAYGYTF
size: many; V: TRBV7-9; CDR3: CASSPDTPYEQYF
size: many; V: TRBV19; CDR3: CASSPAGHRGYEQYF
size: .; V: TRBV15; CDR3: CATSDGNYGYTF
size: many; V: TRBV7-2; CDR3: CASRAGGATDTQYF
size: many; V: TRBV25-1; CDR3: CASSVGQTIAGAKNIQYF
size: many; V: TRBV4-3; CDR3: CASRGGGGYTEAFF
size: large; V: TRBV29-1; CDR3: CSVGSDRVLYEQFF
size: medium-sized; V: TRBV4-2; CDR3: CASSQQDRGWTQTNEKLFF
size: many; V: TRBV27; CDR3: CASSPPPNEGGTEAFF
size: many; V: TRBV29-1; CDR3: CSVLGHNEKLFF
size: many; V: TRBV6-6; CDR3: CASSYGQGPTYEQYF
size: .; V: TRBV29-1; CDR3: CSAGDRIGDTEAFF
size: many; V: TRBV5-5; CDR3: CASSLVEGAVYGYTF
size: many; V: TRBV18; CDR3: CASSPAGVHSGNTIYF
size: many; V: TRBV7-2; CDR3: CASSLQGATETQYF
size: .; V: TRBV15; CDR3: CATSSQGVLGAGNTIYF
size: many; V: TRBV5-1; CDR3: CASTPLANTGELFF
size: many; V: TRBV5-1; CDR3: CASSPDFLGGYTF
size: many; V: TRBV7-2; CDR3: CASSLAQGLLYNEQFF
size: .; V: TRBV30; CDR3: CAWGGGSGIQYF
size: many; V: TRBV5-1; CDR3: CASARDYNTGELFF
size: many; V: TRBV5-6; CDR3: CASSFTGAPDTQYF
size: large; V: TRBV18; CDR3: CASSPPSQGGSGYTF
size: many; V: TRBV19; CDR3: CASSMGQGAYQPQHF
size: many; V: TRBV5-6; CDR3: CASSLAGLWETQYF
size: many; V: TRBV5-1; CDR3: CASSPGTGPNEKLFF
size: many; V: TRBV9; CDR3: CASSRTSYGYTF
size: many; V: TRBV7-6; CDR3: CASSLPSGGPYNEQFF
size: once; V: TRBV12-3/TRBV12-4; CDR3: CVSSLQWIEQYF
size: many; V: TRBV20-1; CDR3: CSATPLAGNQETQYF
size: many; V: TRBV9; CDR3: CASSVDRAYGYTF
size: many; V: TRBV29-1; CDR3: CSVTGGSARSETQYF
size: many; V: TRBV7-2; CDR3: CASSLGRDEAFF